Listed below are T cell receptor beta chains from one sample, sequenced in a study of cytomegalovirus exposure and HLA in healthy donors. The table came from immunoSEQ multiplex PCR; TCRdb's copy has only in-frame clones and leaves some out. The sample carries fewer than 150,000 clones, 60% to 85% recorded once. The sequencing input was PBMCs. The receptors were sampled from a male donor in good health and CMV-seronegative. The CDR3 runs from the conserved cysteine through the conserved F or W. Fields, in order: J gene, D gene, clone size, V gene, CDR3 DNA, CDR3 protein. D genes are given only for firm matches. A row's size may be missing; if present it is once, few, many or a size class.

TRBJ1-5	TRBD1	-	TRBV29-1	TGCAGCGTTTGGACAGGAGGAAATCAGCCCCAGCATTTT	CSVWTGGNQPQHF
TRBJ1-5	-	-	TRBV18	TGTGCCAGCTCTCAAATTGGGGCGAGCAATCAGCCCCAGCATTTT	CASSQIGASNQPQHF
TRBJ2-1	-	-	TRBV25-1	TGTGCCAGCAGGCAATCGGGGGTACGGGATGAGCAGTTCTTC	CASRQSGVRDEQFF
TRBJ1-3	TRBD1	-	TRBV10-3	TGTGCCACCCAGGGGGCGCAAGGAAACACCATATATTTT	CATQGAQGNTIYF
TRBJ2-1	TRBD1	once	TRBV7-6	TGTGCCAGCAGCTTAGTTGGGCCAGGGGGCCTGAATGAGCAGTTCTTC	CASSLVGPGGLNEQFF
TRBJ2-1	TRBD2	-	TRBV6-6	TGTGCCAGCAGTATGGGACTAGCGGTAGTAATTGAGCAGTTCTTC	CASSMGLAVVIEQFF
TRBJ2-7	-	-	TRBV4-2	TGTGCCAGCAGCCAAGACCTCGGTCTCTACGAGCAGTACTTC	CASSQDLGLYEQYF
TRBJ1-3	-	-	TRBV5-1	TGCGCCAGCAGTGCGGAATCTGCCTTCTTCTCTGGAAACACCATATATTTT	CASSAESAFFSGNTIYF
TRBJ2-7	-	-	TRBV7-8	TGTGCCAGCAGCTTAGCATTCTTTGAGACACCCTCCTACGAGCAGTACTTC	CASSLAFFETPSYEQYF
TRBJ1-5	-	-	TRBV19	TGTGCCAGTAGTATTCCCCCCGGGGTTGCGTCGAGTCAGCCCCAGCATTTT	CASSIPPGVASSQPQHF
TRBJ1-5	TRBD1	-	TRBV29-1	TGCAGTGCCGGGACAGGTGATAGCAATCAGCCCCAGCATTTT	CSAGTGDSNQPQHF
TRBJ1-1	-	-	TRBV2	TGTGCCAGCAGTGAGACACAGGAAACTGAAGCTTTCTTT	CASSETQETEAFF
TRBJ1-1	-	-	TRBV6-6	TGTGCCAGCAGTTACGGCCCTGAAGCTTTCTTT	CASSYGPEAFF
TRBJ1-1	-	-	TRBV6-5	TGTGCCAGCAGTTACTCGAAGAGCAGGTGGGCTGAAGCTTTCTTT	CASSYSKSRWAEAFF
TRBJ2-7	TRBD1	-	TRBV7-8	TGTGCCAGCAGCGTCCGGACAGGGGACAGGTACGAGCAGTACTTC	CASSVRTGDRYEQYF
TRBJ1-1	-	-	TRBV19	TGTGCCAGTAGTCCCCAACAGGGCATGAACACTGAAGCTTTCTTT	CASSPQQGMNTEAFF
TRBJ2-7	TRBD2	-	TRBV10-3	TGTGCCAGCACGGGGCGGGAGTACGGCGAGCAGTACTTC	CASTGREYGEQYF
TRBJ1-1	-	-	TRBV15	TGTGCCACCAGCACCCTGGGACAAGACACTGAAGCTTTCTTT	CATSTLGQDTEAFF
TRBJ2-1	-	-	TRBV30	TGTGCCTGGAGGTTGTTAGAAAATGAGCAGTTCTTC	CAWRLLENEQFF
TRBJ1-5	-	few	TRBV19	TGTGCCAGTAGCGTCTCCGGGGGGCCTAATCAGCCCCAGCATTTT	CASSVSGGPNQPQHF
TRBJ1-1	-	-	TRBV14	TGTGCCAGCAGCCGCACTCCCCCTGGCACCGGGACTCACACTGAAGCTTTCTTT	CASSRTPPGTGTHTEAFF
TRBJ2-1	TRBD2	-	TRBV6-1	TGTGCCAGCAGTGAACGCGGGCTAGCGGGGGGGAGTGAGCAGTTCTTC	CASSERGLAGGSEQFF
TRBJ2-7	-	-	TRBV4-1	TGCGCCAGCAGCCAGCCGGGACAAACCTACGAGCAGTACTTC	CASSQPGQTYEQYF
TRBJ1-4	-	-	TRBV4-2	TGTGCCAGCAGCCAAGATATCCGACAGCGTAATGAAAAACTGTTTTTT	CASSQDIRQRNEKLFF
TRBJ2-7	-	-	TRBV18	TGTGCCAGCTCACCACTAGCGGATACCTACGAGCAGTACTTC	CASSPLADTYEQYF
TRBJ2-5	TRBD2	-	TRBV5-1	TGCGCCAGCAGCTTGGCCGGGCGGGAGAACCAGTACTTC	CASSLAGRENQYF